These 14 T cell receptor beta chains were all obtained from the same sample, sequenced in a study of T cells in Graves' hyperthyroidism and ophthalmopathy. The CDR3 regions of TCR beta were amplified from RNA transcripts. RT-PCR in the first round (using the HTBI primer set) targeted the TCR CDR3. TCRdb reprocessed the multiplex PCR reads via MiXCR and lists one record per CDR3 protein. The table records about 500,000 distinct CDR3 sequences, around 50% of them present only once. Sequences were obtained from peripheral blood or thyroid tissue (not recorded which). The receptors shown here come from an adult woman with Graves' disease, either hyperthyroidism or ophthalmopathy (not recorded which).

This clonotype was detected only once. The rearrangement joins TRBV20-1 to TRBJ1-1; D ambiguous. This CDR3 has 12 residues. CDR1 is DFQATT and CDR2 is SNEGSKA in the germline V gene (reference sequence). V lost 0 bases and J 10 bases, leaving 12 bases between the germline ends. CDR3 DNA sequence: TGCAGTGCTAGAGATGACGCGTGGTCAGCTTTCTTT. Protein product: CSARDDAWSAFF.

The rearrangement joins TRBV5-1 to TRBJ1-1; the match to TRBD1 covers 9 bases. CDR1 SGHRS and CDR2 YFSETQ come from the germline V gene. Unmatched junction bases numbered 7, after V lost 8 bases and J lost 5 bases. The CDR3 runs 13 residues. CDR3 region: CASQGQGGTEAFF. DNA for the CDR3: TGCGCCAGTCAGGGACAGGGTGGTACTGAAGCTTTCTTT.

The sample holds many counts of this clonotype. The genes are TRBV29-1 and TRBJ2-7; tentative D call: TRBD2 (5 bases). The CDR3 totals 12 residues. Trimming removed 4 bases from V and 3 bases from J, with 10 bases in between. CDR1 SQVTM and CDR2 ANQGSEA come from the germline V gene. The CDR3 DNA reads as TGCAGCGTTGGACTAACCCTCTACGAGCAGTACTTC. It specifies CSVGLTLYEQYF.

The chain uses TRBV10-3 and TRBJ2-7; tentatively, D is TRBD1 (6 bases). CDR3 length: 15 residues. The ends were cut back, 11 bases at V and 2 bases at J, with 22 bases in the middle. Germline values: CDR1 ENHRY, CDR2 SYGVKD. The CDR3 is CALGYSTGNPYEQYF. CDR3 nucleotide sequence: TGTGCCTTGGGATACTCGACAGGAAACCCCTACGAGCAGTACTTC.

This chain joins TRBV7-6 and TRBJ1-2; tentatively, D is TRBD1 (5 bases). The CDR3 is 13 residues long. The germline V gene has CDR1 SGHVS and CDR2 FNYEAQ. Between the trimmed V and J ends, which lost 5 bases and 8 bases, there was a span of 15 bases. The CDR3: CASSPGLSGGYTF. Here the CDR3 DNA reads TGTGCCAGCAGCCCAGGGCTTTCAGGCGGCTACACCTTC.

The DNA of the CDR3 is TGCGCCAGCAGTACCGGGACATTGAACACTGAAGCTTTCTTT. Protein sequence: CASSTGTLNTEAFF. This chain connects TRBV5-1 to TRBJ1-1, with a tentative D call TRBD1 (6 bases). Trimming took 5 bases from V and 0 from J, leaving 11 bases between them. The CDR3 runs to 14 residues. Germline V lookup: CDR1 SGHRS, CDR2 YFSETQ.

This clonotype was seen only a few times. This may come from a read error, since a much larger clone is one base off. The V call is TRBV10-3, the J call TRBJ2-7; D not certain. There are 11 residues in the CDR3. CDR1 and CDR2 (germline): ENHRY, SYGVKD. Trimming shortened V by 6 bases and J by 3 bases, and 6 bases separated the two germline ends. DNA for the CDR3: TGTGCCATCAGGAATATCTACGAGCAGTACTTC. It is translated as CAIRNIYEQYF.

This clonotype came up once. The chain couples TRBV5-1 to TRBJ2-1; TRBD2 agrees at 11 bases. V shed 5 bases, J shed 2 bases, and the junction held 6 bases outside the gene matches. The CDR3 length is 16 residues. Germline assignment: CDR1 SGHRS and CDR2 YFSETQ. This CDR3 is CASSLDSGRAYNEQFF. CDR3 bases: TGCGCCAGCAGTCTCGATAGCGGGAGGGCCTACAATGAGCAGTTCTTC.

The CDR3 DNA reads TGTGCCAGCAGCCGCGCATTAGGGGGGGAGACCCAGTACTTC. Encoded protein: CASSRALGGETQYF. The J gene is TRBJ2-5, the V gene TRBV7-2; D is possibly TRBD1 or TRBD2 (6 bases each). Germline loops: CDR1 SGHTA, CDR2 FQGNSA. This CDR3 contains 14 residues. V was cut by 5 bases and J by 5 bases, with 15 bases left in between.

Many counts were recorded for this clonotype. The rearrangement uses TRBV29-1 and TRBJ1-5, with D tentatively TRBD1 (5 bases). Germline V CDR1 and CDR2: SQVTM, ANQGSEA. Trimming pared 4 bases from V and 2 bases from J, leaving 9 bases between. The CDR3 is 13 amino acids. The CDR3 region has the DNA TGCAGCGTTGGGGGGACCGGCAATCAGCCCCAGCATTTT. This sequence encodes CSVGGTGNQPQHF.

The chain is built from TRBV28 and TRBJ1-1; D ambiguous. V lost 11 bases, J lost 2 bases, and 15 bases lay in between. The germline gives CDR1 MDHEN, CDR2 SYDVKM. The CDR3 loop spans 13 amino acids. CDR3 sequence reads: CAAGAHRNTEAFF. The CDR3 DNA follows: TGTGCCGCCGGCGCTCACCGAAACACTGAAGCTTTCTTT.

A few counts support this clonotype. This sequence joins TRBV11-1 and TRBJ1-2, with D unresolved. Germline CDR1 SGHAT, CDR2 FQDESV (reference sequence). The CDR3 sequence is 15 residues long. The V gene lost 5 bases and the J gene lost 6 bases, with 19 bases spanning the gap. The CDR3 region has the DNA TGTGCCAGCAGCCCTTTTCGAGGCCCAAGCAATGGCTACACCTTC. It translates to CASSPFRGPSNGYTF.

This sequence joins TRBV7-9 and TRBJ2-3, with unresolved D. The CDR3 length is 13 residues. In germline, CDR1 is SEHNR, CDR2 FQNEAQ (reference sequence). Trimming removed 5 bases at V and 2 bases at J, with 8 bases between. In DNA, the CDR3 is TGTGCCAGCAGCCGACCCGTCACAGATACGCAGTATTTT. This sequence encodes CASSRPVTDTQYF. The complete variable domain, with remaining parts taken from reference TRBV7-9 and TRBJ2-3, reads DTGVSQNPRHKITKRGQNVTFRCDPISEHNRLYWYRQTLGQGPEFLTYFQNEAQLEKSRLLSDRFSAERPKGSFSTLEIQRTEQGDSAMYLCASSRPVTDTQYFGPGTRLTVL.

The chain combines TRBV19 with TRBJ1-4, with a tentative D call TRBD1 (6 bases). The CDR3 is 13 amino acids. Trimming left V 6 bases short and J 8 bases short, with 13 bases between. The germline CDR1 and CDR2 sequences are LNHDA and SQIVND (reference sequence). DNA of the CDR3: TGTGCCAGTAGAAGGGGGGAACGCGAAAAACTGTTTTTT. Residues: CASRRGEREKLFF.